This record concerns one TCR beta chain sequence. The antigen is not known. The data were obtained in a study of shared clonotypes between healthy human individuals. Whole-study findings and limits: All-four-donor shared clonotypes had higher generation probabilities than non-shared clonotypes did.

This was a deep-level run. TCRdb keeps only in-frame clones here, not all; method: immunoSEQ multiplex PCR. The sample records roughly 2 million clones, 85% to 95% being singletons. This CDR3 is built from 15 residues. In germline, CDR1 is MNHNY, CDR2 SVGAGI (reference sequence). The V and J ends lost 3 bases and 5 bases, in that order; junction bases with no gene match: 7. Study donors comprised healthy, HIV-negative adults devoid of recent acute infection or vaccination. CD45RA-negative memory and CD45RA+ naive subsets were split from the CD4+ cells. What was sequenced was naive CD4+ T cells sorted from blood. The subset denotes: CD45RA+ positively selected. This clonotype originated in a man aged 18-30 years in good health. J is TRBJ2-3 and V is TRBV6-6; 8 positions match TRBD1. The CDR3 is CASSYTGGLGDTQYF. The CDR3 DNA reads TGTGCCAGCAGTTATACAGGGGGATTAGGAGATACGCAGTATTTT.